Only a few counts were recorded for the clone carrying this TCR beta chain. No antigen is known for it. Germline V lookup: CDR1 SGHAT, CDR2 FQNNGV. The CDR3 is made up of 19 amino acids. The J segment lost 3 bases and the V segment lost 1 base, leaving 8 bases of the junction unmatched. This entry comes from a study of CD8 T cells in ankylosing spondylitis. Regarding the study as a whole: Earlier reports found some motif variants in synovial fluid and blood in reactive arthritis. Significant enrichment of disease-linked clones was reportedly seen in matched ankylosing spondylitis synovial fluid.

MiXCR was run by TCRdb on the 5' RACE reads, yielding one entry per CDR3 protein. This sample has 350,000 or so distinct CDR3 sequences, with roughly 14% found just once. The clonotype comes from a male donor with ankylosing spondylitis or in good health (not recorded which). The source material was blood, either unsorted or a sorted T cell fraction (not recorded which). The chain links TRBV11-2 to TRBJ2-1; 14 bases fit TRBD2. CDR3: CASSLGVTSGRGVYNEQFF. CDR3 sequence (DNA): TGTGCCAGCAGCTTAGGGGTGACTAGCGGGAGGGGTGTCTACAATGAGCAGTTCTTC.